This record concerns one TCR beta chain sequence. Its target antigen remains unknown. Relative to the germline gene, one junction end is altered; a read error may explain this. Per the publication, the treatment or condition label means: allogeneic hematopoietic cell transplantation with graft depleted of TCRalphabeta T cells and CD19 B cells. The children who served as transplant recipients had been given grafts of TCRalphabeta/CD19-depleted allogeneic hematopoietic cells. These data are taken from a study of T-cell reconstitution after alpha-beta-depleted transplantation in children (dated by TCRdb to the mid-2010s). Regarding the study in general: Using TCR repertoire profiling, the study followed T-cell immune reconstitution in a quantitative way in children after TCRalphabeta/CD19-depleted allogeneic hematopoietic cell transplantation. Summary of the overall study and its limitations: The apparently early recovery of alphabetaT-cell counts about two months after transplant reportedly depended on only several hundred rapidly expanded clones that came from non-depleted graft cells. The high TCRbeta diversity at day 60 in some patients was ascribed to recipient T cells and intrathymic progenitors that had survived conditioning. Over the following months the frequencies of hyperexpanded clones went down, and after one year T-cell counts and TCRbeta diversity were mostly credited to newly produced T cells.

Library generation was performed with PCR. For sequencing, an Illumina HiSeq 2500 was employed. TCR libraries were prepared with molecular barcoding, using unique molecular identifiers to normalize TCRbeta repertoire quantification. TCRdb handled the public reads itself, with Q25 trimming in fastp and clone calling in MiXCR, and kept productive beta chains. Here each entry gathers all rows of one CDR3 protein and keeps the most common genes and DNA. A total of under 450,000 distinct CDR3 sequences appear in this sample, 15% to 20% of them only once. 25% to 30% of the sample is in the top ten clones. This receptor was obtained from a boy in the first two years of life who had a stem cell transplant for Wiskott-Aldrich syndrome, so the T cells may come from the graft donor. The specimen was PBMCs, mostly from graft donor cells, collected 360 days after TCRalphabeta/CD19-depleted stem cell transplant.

The DNA sequence is given as TGTGCCAGCAGTTACTCGAAAGCAGGGGTGGAGCGGTACTTC. This gives the protein CASSYSKAGVERYF. Recombination joined TRBV6-5 with TRBJ2-7; perhaps TRBD1 is the D gene, with 6 bases matching. From the cysteine through the phenylalanine, the CDR3 covers 14 amino acids. Only the CDR3 portion is preserved as DNA: 42 bases, with reading frame beginning at the first base. CDR1 and CDR2, per the germline V gene, are MNHEY and SVGAGI.